This T cell receptor beta chain was retrieved from a study of blood T cell repertoires in COVID-19. The participants were between roughly 18 and 100 years old and came from about two dozen US areas. Researchers sorted participants into cohorts using their self-reported clinical history. Sequencing used immunoSEQ multiplex PCR; TCRdb keeps in-frame clones, though not all of them. The sample comprises approximately 200,000 clones, around 82% of which are singletons, and 7.4% rests with the top ten. The J segment lost 3 bases and the V segment lost 6 bases, leaving 5 bases of the junction unmatched. CDR1 and CDR2 from the germline V gene are SGHNT and YYREEE (reference sequence). CDR3 length: 14 residues.

The TCR was taken from a woman aged 35 to 49 with acute COVID-19. Material for sequencing was PBMCs or T cells enriched from blood (not recorded which). The rearrangement joins TRBV5-4 to TRBJ2-7; TRBD1 matches at 11 bases. This CDR3 reads CASTPGTGGYEQYF. The CDR3 DNA sequence: TGTGCCAGCACCCCCGGGACAGGGGGCTACGAGCAGTACTTC.